This entry describes one T cell receptor beta chain. This CDR3 region has 13 residues. With 4 bases removed from V and 6 bases from J, the gap between germline ends came to 13 bases. The germline V gene has CDR1 SGHDT and CDR2 YYEEEE. This sample was included in a study of Tregs in tolerant kidney transplant recipients. The repertoire was sequenced with immunoSEQ multiplex PCR; TCRdb's copy has only in-frame clones and lacks some. The repertoire has 74,000 or so clones, 91% of them found once; the top ten carry 1.6%. Recipients received nonmyeloablative bone marrow transplants from related graft donors, with transient mixed chimerism. Unstimulated Tregs (CD4+CD25+CD127-) and CD4+CD25- non-Tregs were sorted from PBMCs.

This TCR was sampled from a human patient who received a combined kidney and bone marrow transplant. These T cells may partly come from the graft donor. V and J are TRBV5-6 and TRBJ1-2; D might be TRBD1 (6 bases). This specimen consisted of CD4+ T cells from blood (PBMCs), obtained 24 months after the transplant. The CDR3 DNA reads as TGTGCCAGCAGCGCAACAGGGATGAATGGCTACACCTTC. Its protein product is CASSATGMNGYTF.